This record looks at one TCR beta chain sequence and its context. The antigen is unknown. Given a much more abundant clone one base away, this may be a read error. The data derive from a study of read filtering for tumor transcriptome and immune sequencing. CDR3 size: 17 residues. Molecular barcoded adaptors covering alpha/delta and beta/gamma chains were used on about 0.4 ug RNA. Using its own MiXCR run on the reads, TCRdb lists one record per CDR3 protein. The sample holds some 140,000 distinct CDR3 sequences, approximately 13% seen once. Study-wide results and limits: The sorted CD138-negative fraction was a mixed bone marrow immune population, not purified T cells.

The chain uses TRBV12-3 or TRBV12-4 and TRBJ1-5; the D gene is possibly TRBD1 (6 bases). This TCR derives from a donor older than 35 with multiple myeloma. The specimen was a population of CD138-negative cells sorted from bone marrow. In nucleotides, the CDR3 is TGTGCCAGCGTTCTGCCTGGTCTTAGGGCAGGGGATCAGCTCCAGCATTTT. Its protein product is CASVLPGLRAGDQLQHF.